These 21 T cell receptor beta chains share one sample of origin, sequenced in a study of cytomegalovirus exposure and HLA in healthy donors. The study ran its PCR with 60 Vbeta and 13 Jbeta primers. The assay was immunoSEQ multiplex PCR, and TCRdb's table has in-frame clones only and misses some. The sample includes roughly 120,000 clones, around 81% of them seen just once. Material: PBMCs. Receptor source: a woman aged 40 to 49 in good health and CMV-seronegative.

This chain uses TRBV19 with TRBJ1-5; 8 bases match TRBD1. The V segment lost 1 base and the J segment 6 bases; nucleotides outside the gene matches: 5. Germline V gene lookup returns CDR1 LNHDA and CDR2 SQIVND (reference sequence). The CDR3 spans 15 residues. CDR3 residues: CASSIADRVSQPQHF. The CDR3 DNA is TGTGCCAGTAGTATAGCGGACAGGGTAAGTCAGCCCCAGCATTTT.

V and J are TRBV7-8 and TRBJ1-5, with 7 nucleotides matching TRBD1. The CDR3 loop spans 15 amino acids. Germline-derived CDR1 and CDR2 are SGHVS and FQNEAQ. J was trimmed by 4 bases and V by 5 bases; bases with no gene match: 8. CDR3 sequence: CASSIDGTENQPQHF. In DNA, the CDR3 is TGTGCCAGCAGCATAGACGGGACAGAGAATCAGCCCCAGCATTTT.

This chain connects TRBV18 to TRBJ2-5; 14 bases agree with TRBD2. V lost 2 bases, J lost 4 bases, and 9 bases stayed unmatched. Germline-derived CDR1 and CDR2 are KGHSH and LQKENI. The CDR3 is made up of 18 amino acids. The CDR3 loop is CASSPYWPGLAGAETQYF. The CDR3 coding sequence is TGTGCCAGCTCACCATACTGGCCGGGACTAGCGGGAGCAGAGACCCAGTACTTC.

This rearrangement joins TRBV4-1 to TRBJ2-2; tentatively, D is TRBD1 (6 bases). V shed 0 bases and J shed 0 bases, with 14 bases lying between them. The germline gives CDR1 MGHRA, CDR2 YSYEKL. The CDR3 runs 18 residues. CDR3 DNA: TGCGCCAGCAGCCAAGAGCGCTGGGGGCGGTCGAACACCGGGGAGCTGTTTTTT. Translation: CASSQERWGRSNTGELFF.

The genes are TRBV9 and TRBJ2-5; 10 positions agree with TRBD1. V lost 4 bases to trimming and J lost 5 bases; unmatched junction nucleotides: 14. Germline CDR1 SGDLS, CDR2 YYNGEE. CDR3 length: 17 amino acids. CDR3 loop: CASSPYGRTGGRETQYF. CDR3 nucleotides: TGTGCCAGCAGCCCCTACGGTAGGACAGGGGGACGGGAGACCCAGTACTTC.

This rearrangement joins TRBV7-9 to TRBJ2-1, with TRBD2 as a possible D gene (5 bases). The CDR3 spans 12 residues. The V and J ends lost 0 bases and 10 bases respectively, with 7 bases between them. Germline V gene sequence: CDR1 SEHNR, CDR2 FQNEAQ (reference sequence). DNA for the CDR3: TGTGCCAGCAGCTTAGCGGAGCGGGAGCAGTTCTTC. Translating it yields CASSLAEREQFF.

This chain connects TRBV5-1 to TRBJ1-1; 8 bases line up with TRBD1. This CDR3 comprises 14 residues. V gave up 0 bases and J gave up 4 bases; unmatched junction bases: 2. Germline V CDR1 and CDR2: SGHRS, YFSETQ. CDR3 in amino acids: CASSLAGGTTEAFF. CDR3 nucleotides: TGCGCCAGCAGCTTGGCAGGGGGCACCACTGAAGCTTTCTTT.

The chain uses TRBV10-3 and TRBJ2-7; possible D gene TRBD2, 5 bases. Trimming cost V 4 bases and J 1 base, with 11 bases left between them. The CDR3 runs 14 residues. The germline gives CDR1 ENHRY, CDR2 SYGVKD. DNA of the CDR3: TGTGCCATCAGTGTTGAGGGCACATCCTACGAGCAGTACTTC. Amino acid sequence: CAISVEGTSYEQYF.

This rearrangement joins TRBV10-1 to TRBJ2-2; D possibly corresponds to TRBD2 (5 bases). Trimming shortened V by 2 bases and J by 6 bases, and 13 bases separated the two germline ends. The CDR3 consists of 15 residues. Germline V gene sequence: CDR1 WNHNN, CDR2 SYGVQD (reference sequence). The CDR3: CASSEAGIASGELFF. The CDR3 DNA reads as TGCGCCAGCAGTGAGGCGGGTATTGCCTCCGGGGAGCTGTTTTTT.

This chain uses TRBV4-2 with TRBJ2-1, with 10 bases lining up with TRBD1. J was trimmed by 9 bases and V by 3 bases; bases with no gene match: 11. The germline gives CDR1 LGHNA, CDR2 YNFKEQ. The CDR3 is 16 residues long. CDR3 amino acids: CASSQPPGQGLGEQFF. Here the CDR3 DNA reads TGTGCCAGCAGCCAGCCCCCGGGACAGGGGTTGGGTGAGCAGTTCTTC.

The V and J genes are TRBV5-1 and TRBJ2-1; the D gene is possibly TRBD1 (5 bases). CDR1 is SGHRS, CDR2 YFSETQ, per germline. Trimming pared 1 base from V and 5 bases from J, leaving 7 bases between. The CDR3 has 13 amino acids. The CDR3 loop reads CASSLLQDNEQFF. The CDR3 DNA is TGCGCCAGCAGCTTGTTACAGGACAATGAGCAGTTCTTC.

The CDR3 is CASSWDRNTGELFF. The CDR3 DNA follows: TGTGCCAGCAGCTGGGACAGAAACACCGGGGAGCTGTTTTTT. V is TRBV7-8 and J is TRBJ2-2; the match to TRBD1 covers 7 bases. The CDR3 contains 14 residues. From germline, CDR1 is SGHVS and CDR2 FQNEAQ. The junction had 1 base not matched to a gene; V was cut back by 4 bases and J by 2 bases.

The J gene is TRBJ1-1, the V gene TRBV6-1; D is unclear. Germline V CDR1 and CDR2: MNHNS, SASEGT. V gave up 8 bases and J gave up 1 base, with 17 bases separating them. The CDR3 runs to 15 residues. CDR3 nucleotide sequence: TGTGCCAGCGCACTCAGATTATCGGGGAACACTGAAGCTTTCTTT. This translates into CASALRLSGNTEAFF.

J is TRBJ2-7 and V is TRBV7-2, with 15 positions matching TRBD2. The V gene's germline CDR1 is SGHTA and CDR2 FQGNSA. The trim removed 5 bases at V and 7 bases at J, leaving 6 bases unmatched. The CDR3 totals 15 residues. CDR3 coding DNA: TGTGCCAGCAGCCAGGGACTAGCGGGAGGCCAAGAGCAGTACTTC. Protein product: CASSQGLAGGQEQYF.

The V call is TRBV5-6, the J call TRBJ2-7; perhaps TRBD1 as D (6 bases). V was trimmed by 4 bases and J by 3 bases, leaving 17 bases between them. The CDR3 is made up of 15 amino acids. Germline V gene lookup returns CDR1 SGHDT and CDR2 YYEEEE. CDR3 nucleotide sequence: TGTGCCAGCAGCCGAATCGACAGGACCGGCTACGAGCAGTACTTC. Encoded protein: CASSRIDRTGYEQYF.

In this sample, this clone turned up once. J is TRBJ2-1 and V is TRBV20-1; possible D gene TRBD2, 6 bases. The V end lost 2 bases, the J end lost 7 bases, and 6 bases lay between the germline ends. The V gene's germline CDR1 is DFQATT and CDR2 SNEGSKA (reference sequence). The CDR3 has 11 amino acids. The CDR3 sequence is CSARRGNEQFF. In DNA, the CDR3 is TGCAGTGCTAGACGGGGGAATGAGCAGTTCTTC.

In its sample, this clone was seen once. The rearrangement links TRBV5-1 to TRBJ2-5; TRBD2 is a possible D gene (5 bases). Matching the DNA end better, TRBJ2-7 makes the J call doubtful. The germline gives CDR1 SGHRS, CDR2 YFSETQ. The CDR3 has 12 amino acids. CDR3 DNA: TGCGCCAGCAGCGTGTCCAGCGGCGAGCAGTACTTC. Amino acids: CASSVSSGEQYF.

V is TRBV19 and J is TRBJ2-7; possible D gene TRBD2, 5 bases. V lost 3 bases to trimming and J lost 2 bases, with 11 bases between them. The CDR3 is made up of 14 amino acids. Germline CDR1 LNHDA, CDR2 SQIVND (reference sequence). This CDR3 is CASSIGKTTYEQYF. DNA for the CDR3: TGTGCCAGTAGTATCGGGAAGACAACCTACGAGCAGTACTTC.

This clone was seen just once. This chain links TRBV28 with TRBJ1-2, with no clear D. Between the trimmed V and J ends, which lost 8 bases and 5 bases, there was a span of 15 bases. This CDR3 is built from 13 residues. The V gene's germline CDR1 is MDHEN and CDR2 SYDVKM. CDR3 in DNA: TGTGCCAGCCTGGGCAGGTCGGGATATGGCTACACCTTC. Translation: CASLGRSGYGYTF.

V and J are TRBV9 and TRBJ2-2, with TRBD2 as a possible D gene (6 bases). V lost 6 bases to trimming and J lost 3 bases, with 12 bases between them. Germline V gene data show CDR1 as SGDLS and CDR2 as YYNGEE. The CDR3 is made up of 14 amino acids. The CDR3 DNA is TGTGCCAGCAATCCGGGGGTGGACACCGGGGAGCTGTTTTTT. Translated: CASNPGVDTGELFF. Filled out from reference TRBV9 and TRBJ2-2, the complete variable domain reads DSGVTQTPKHLITATGQRVTLRCSPRSGDLSVYWYQQSLDQGLQFLIQYYNGEERAKGNILERFSAQQFPDLHSELNLSSLELGDSALYFCASNPGVDTGELFFGEGSRLTVL.

The genes are TRBV5-4 and TRBJ2-1; a possible D gene is TRBD2 (6 bases). V lost 0 bases to trimming and J lost 4 bases, with 17 bases between them. CDR3 length: 17 residues. From germline, CDR1 is SGHNT and CDR2 YYREEE (reference sequence). The CDR3 bases are TGTGCCAGCAGCTTGGGAGCCGGCGGGACCATTTACAATGAGCAGTTCTTC. Amino acid sequence: CASSLGAGGTIYNEQFF.